One T cell receptor beta chain is described in this entry. Its recognized antigen is unknown. No much larger clone exists at a distance of one base, and base qualities are not known. This sample was included in a study of T cell responses to AZD1222 COVID-19 vaccine (dated by TCRdb to about 2021). About the study as a whole: AZD1222 recipients whose second dose came at about 4 weeks and those whose second dose came at about 12 weeks were combined into one group, since spike-specific TCR depth and breadth did not differ between the two schedules. Enrollment into the trials was organized by age into subgroups of 18-55, 56-69 and 70-plus years, and those subgroups contained approximately 150, 30 and 60 TCR-sequenced participants, respectively. A total of under 250 trial participants underwent TCR sequencing, of whom 207 had received two doses of AZD1222 and about 25 had received two doses of the MenACWY control vaccine.

The time point label on this specimen signifies: baseline before first vaccination. Samples from vaccinated people were obtained from the UK trials COV001 and COV002, which included a single-blind randomized controlled phase 2/3 trial of AZD1222 (ChAdOx1 nCoV-19) in healthy adults. For TCRbeta chain sequencing, PBMC samples from trial participants were taken at day 0 and at day 28 after the second dose. Inclusive of the bounding cysteine and phenylalanine, the CDR3 is 15 residues long. Only CDR3 DNA is held: 45 bases, read in frame from base 1. CDR1 and CDR2 were assigned from the germline V gene as MNHEY and SVGAGI. The trim is 2 bases for V and 0 bases for J, with a gap of 8 bases between the germline ends. The CDR3 regions of human TCRbeta chains were analyzed by immunosequencing. In the source study's methods: Repertoire TCRs were checked for matches against a reference library of SARS-CoV-2-specific TCRs that had been generated using the MIRA antigen-specificity platform. Breadth was defined as the fraction of unique TCRs that were SARS-CoV-2-associated. Depth was defined as the fraction of total T cells that were SARS-CoV-2-associated. Using the MIRA data, each spike-specific TCR was mapped to the spike region that the TCR reacts to and placed in a CD4 or CD8 class. Log10-transformed breadth and depth values were compared by one-way ANOVA with Sidak's multiple comparisons tests. TCRdb re-hosts the immuneACCESS table, in-frame sequences only. Its copies lack some clones; in the studies checked, an unresolved V gene accounts for under half of them, and the cause for the rest is not known. V and J calls and clone size are copied from that table; D and trimming were computed from the DNA. This sample comprises 130,000 to 150,000 clones, 70% to 90% of them detected only once. The top ten hold about 14% of the sample.

Results the study describes overall, beyond this receptor: Participants were mostly white British and included more females than males, and it was suggested by the authors that clonal diversity may have been underestimated. In the small 56-69-year group, the increase in depth fell short of significance, most likely because of low power. Conclusions about previously exposed vaccinees are limited, since just five or six AZD1222 recipients were seropositive for SARS-CoV-2 at baseline. Epitopes outside the regions mutated in the B.1.351 and B.1.1.7 variants were reportedly recognized by nearly half of the unique spike-specific TCRs. After two AZD1222 doses, spike-specific TCR breadth and depth were significantly higher than at day 0 and than in MenACWY recipients. Because no samples from the day 14 peak response were available, repertoires could be characterized only after the peak T cell response. The vaccine-associated CD4 TCRs covered the entire spike protein, and the dominant responses fell in regions 160-218 and 743-854.

The chain is assembled from TRBV6-5 and TRBJ1-3; the D gene lacks a confident call. This receptor was obtained from an adult in good health. The specimen comprised peripheral blood, sampled on day 0 of AZD1222 vaccination. The CDR3 loop reads CASSYRHYSGNTIYF. In nucleotides, the sequence is TGTGCCAGCAGTTACCGGCATTACTCTGGAAACACCATATATTTT.